The 25 T cell receptor beta chains below come from one sample, sequenced in a study of Ad26.COV2.S vaccination and SARS-CoV-2 variants. TCRdb's copy holds only in-frame clones and misses some; the assay was immunoSEQ multiplex PCR. The profile covers around 350,000 clones, with approximately 90% appearing a single time and about 3.9% taken by the ten largest. Sequenced material: peripheral blood, taken after recovery from COVID-19. All receptors come from a human donor who had recovered from COVID-19.

The chain is built from TRBV6-6 and TRBJ1-2; D remains unclear. CDR1 is MNHNY and CDR2 is SVGAGI in the germline V gene (reference sequence). This CDR3 is 15 amino acids long. Trimming stripped 1 base from V and 0 bases from J, with 9 bases between. CDR3 sequence reads: CASSYLQRANYGYTF. The CDR3 DNA reads TGTGCCAGCAGTTACTTGCAGAGAGCTAACTATGGCTACACCTTC.

CDR3 sequence (DNA): TGTGCCAGTAGTATAGTTGCGAGCTCCTATAATTCACCCCTCCACTTT. Residues: CASSIVASSYNSPLHF. J is TRBJ1-6 and V is TRBV19; D call uncertain. Trimming took off 1 base at V and 0 bases at J, with 7 bases between the two ends. The CDR3 spans 16 residues. CDR1 is LNHDA, CDR2 SQIVND, per germline (reference sequence).

The V and J genes are TRBV10-3 and TRBJ1-2; 7 bases are shared with TRBD1. J lost 0 bases, V lost 2 bases, and 3 bases had no gene match. The germline CDR1 and CDR2 sequences are ENHRY and SYGVKD. The CDR3 has 15 amino acids. CDR3 amino acids: CAISERGTANYGYTF. The CDR3, as DNA: TGTGCCATCAGTGAGAGGGGGACAGCTAACTATGGCTACACCTTC.

The V gene is TRBV6-6, the J gene TRBJ1-2; D is ambiguous. V was clipped by 4 bases and J by 6 bases, with 9 bases between them. The CDR3 is made up of 12 amino acids. Germline CDR1 reads MNHNY; CDR2 reads SVGAGI (reference sequence). The CDR3: CASSFDVDGYTF. The CDR3 bases are TGTGCCAGCAGTTTTGACGTCGATGGCTACACCTTC.

V gene TRBV27 combines with J gene TRBJ2-1; TRBD2 agrees at 12 bases. Germline-derived CDR1 and CDR2 are MNHEY and SMNVEV (reference sequence). The CDR3 runs to 19 residues. Unmatched junction bases numbered 11, after V lost 5 bases and J lost 0 bases. The CDR3 loop reads CASSARASGGGFSYNEQFF. The CDR3 coding sequence is TGTGCCAGCAGTGCCCGGGCTAGCGGGGGGGGGTTCTCCTACAATGAGCAGTTCTTC.

CDR3 nucleotides: TGTGCCAGCAGCCCACGATTCGGGGAACAGGGGATGGGGTCCAATGAGCAGTTCTTC. Its translation is CASSPRFGEQGMGSNEQFF. The chain joins TRBV9 to TRBJ2-1; 7 positions agree with TRBD1. The germline CDR1 and CDR2 sequences are SGDLS and YYNGEE. J lost 6 bases, V lost 4 bases, and 22 bases had no gene match. This CDR3 is built from 19 residues.

The sample holds one count of this clone. The chain couples TRBV19 to TRBJ1-5; D is unclear. The V end was cut by 1 base, the J end by 2 bases, with 9 bases between. Germline lookup yields CDR1 LNHDA and CDR2 SQIVND (reference sequence). The CDR3 is made up of 15 amino acids. CDR3 sequence: CASSIGVGRNQPQHF. The CDR3 bases are TGTGCCAGTAGTATAGGAGTAGGACGCAATCAGCCCCAGCATTTT.

The chain recombines TRBV5-5 with TRBJ2-5; perhaps TRBD2 as D (5 bases). The CDR3 is 14 residues long. V was cut by 3 bases and J by 1 base, with 10 bases left in between. Germline V lookup: CDR1 SGHKS, CDR2 YYEKEE (reference sequence). The CDR3 nucleotides are TGTGCCAGCAGCTCTCGAGGGTCCCAAGAGACCCAGTACTTC. Translating gives CASSSRGSQETQYF.

In nucleotides, the CDR3 is TGTGCCAGCAGCTCTCGCCAGGAGATTAATTCACCCCTCCACTTT. This codes for CASSSRQEINSPLHF. V and J are TRBV5-4 and TRBJ1-6; no firm D call. Trimming stripped 3 bases from V and 6 bases from J, with 13 bases between. Looked up from germline, CDR1 is SGHNT and CDR2 is YYREEE (reference sequence). This CDR3 has 15 amino acids.

The genes are TRBV2 and TRBJ1-2; D ambiguous. CDR1 and CDR2 from the germline V gene are SNHLY and FYNNEI. The CDR3 contains 12 residues. With 7 bases removed from V and 4 bases from J, the gap between germline ends came to 10 bases. The CDR3 sequence: CASTGEVYGYTF. The CDR3 DNA follows: TGTGCCAGCACCGGGGAGGTCTATGGCTACACCTTC.

V usage is TRBV10-1 and J usage is TRBJ2-7; D is undetermined. Per the germline V gene, CDR1 is WNHNN and CDR2 is SYGVQD (reference sequence). V was pared by 4 bases and J by 7 bases, with 14 bases between. There are 13 residues in the CDR3. CDR3 amino acids: CASSAGRFGEQYF. DNA for the CDR3: TGCGCCAGCAGTGCAGGACGATTTGGGGAGCAGTACTTC.

In DNA, the CDR3 is TGTGCCAGCAGTGAAAGAACAGGGGGCCAGGGCTACACCTTC. Its protein is CASSERTGGQGYTF. This chain links TRBV2 with TRBJ1-2; 9 bases map to TRBD1. In germline, CDR1 is SNHLY, CDR2 FYNNEI. V lost 2 bases and J lost 8; bases outside the gene matches: 6. CDR3 length: 14 residues.

The chain carries TRBV6-6 and TRBJ1-5; D gene uncertain. CDR1 is MNHNY and CDR2 is SVGAGI in the germline V gene (reference sequence). The CDR3 has 13 amino acids. The ends were cut back, 0 bases at V and 5 bases at J, with 5 bases in the middle. The CDR3 DNA sequence: TGTGCCAGCAGTTACTCCTGGGATCAGCCCCAGCATTTT. The encoded protein is CASSYSWDQPQHF.

There are a few counts of this clone. CDR3 residues: CASSATSGGTDTQYF. CDR3 coding DNA: TGTGCCAGCAGCGCTACTAGCGGGGGCACAGATACGCAGTATTTT. V usage is TRBV9 and J usage is TRBJ2-3; 10 bases are shared with TRBD2. This CDR3 has 15 residues. J lost 1 base, V lost 3 bases, and 2 bases had no gene match. Germline CDR1 and CDR2: SGDLS and YYNGEE.

This chain connects TRBV30 to TRBJ2-5, with D tentatively TRBD2 (6 bases). The germline gives CDR1 GTSNPN, CDR2 SVGIG (reference sequence). The CDR3 covers 15 residues. The germline V and J ends were trimmed by 0 bases and 3 bases, with 14 bases remaining between them. The CDR3 sequence: CAWSVLRGGKETQYF. The CDR3 DNA sequence: TGTGCCTGGAGTGTACTCCGGGGAGGAAAAGAGACCCAGTACTTC.

The rearrangement uses TRBV19 and TRBJ2-2; 7 bases match TRBD2. Germline CDR1 is LNHDA and CDR2 is SQIVND (reference sequence). This CDR3 has 13 amino acids. V lost 7 bases to trimming and J lost 5 bases; unmatched junction nucleotides: 4. This CDR3 is CASKWGGTGELFF. CDR3 nucleotides: TGTGCCAGTAAATGGGGGGGTACCGGGGAGCTGTTTTTT.

The chain is built from TRBV6-2 or TRBV6-3 and TRBJ2-2; 7 nucleotides agree with TRBD2. The CDR3 totals 16 residues. J gave up 4 bases and V 2 bases, and 7 bases lay outside the gene matches. Germline values: CDR1 MNHEY, CDR2 SVGEGT. The CDR3 coding sequence is TGTGCCAGCAGTTACCCGCGGGGGTTAACCACCGGGGAGCTGTTTTTT. Amino acids: CASSYPRGLTTGELFF.

The chain has TRBV6-2 or TRBV6-3 and TRBJ1-5, with TRBD1 identical over 9 bases. The CDR3 has 14 amino acids. Germline trimming cut 6 bases from V and 5 bases from J; bases unmatched to any gene: 5. Germline V lookup: CDR1 MNHEY, CDR2 SVGEGT. The CDR3 DNA reads TGTGCCAGCAGCCGCCGACAGGGGGATCAGCCCCAGCATTTT. It encodes CASSRRQGDQPQHF.

This chain connects TRBV19 to TRBJ2-5; perhaps D is TRBD1 or TRBD2 (7 bases each). The CDR3 runs to 13 residues. Trimming shortened V by 11 bases and J by 5 bases, and 18 bases separated the two germline ends. Germline assignment: CDR1 LNHDA and CDR2 SQIVND (reference sequence). The CDR3 bases are TGTGCCGTCAGCAGGGGGGGCGCGGAGACCCAGTACTTC. It specifies CAVSRGGAETQYF.

This clone was counted a single time. The chain is built from TRBV3-1 (or the pseudogene TRBV3-2) and TRBJ2-5, with D perhaps TRBD1 or TRBD2 (6 bases each). Germline V gives CDR1 LGHDT, CDR2 YNNKEL (reference sequence). The CDR3 runs 13 residues. The V and J ends lost 5 bases and 7 bases respectively, with 14 bases between them. The CDR3 region has the DNA TGTGCCAGCAGCTCCCTAGGGGGGCGGACCCAGTACTTC. Protein: CASSSLGGRTQYF.

J is TRBJ1-5 and V is TRBV24-1, with 7 bases aligning to TRBD1. The CDR3 has 18 amino acids. Germline V gene lookup returns CDR1 KGHDR and CDR2 SFDVKD. V lost 9 bases and J lost 3; bases outside the gene matches: 19. CDR3 loop: CATQWGSPRTGVNQPQHF. In DNA, the CDR3 is TGTGCCACCCAGTGGGGCAGCCCTCGGACAGGAGTCAATCAGCCCCAGCATTTT.

The chain recombines TRBV24-1 with TRBJ2-6; no reliable D call. V shed 2 bases and J shed 0 bases, with 10 bases lying between them. Germline V lookup: CDR1 KGHDR, CDR2 SFDVKD. This CDR3 contains 17 residues. The CDR3 bases are TGTGCCACCAGTGATTCGGGTGGTAGCTCTGGGGCCAACGTCCTGACTTTC. This encodes CATSDSGGSSGANVLTF.

The chain carries TRBV15 and TRBJ2-7, with no clear D. Germline V gene lookup returns CDR1 LNHNV and CDR2 YYDKDF (reference sequence). This CDR3 has 14 amino acids. The V and J ends lost 0 bases and 3 bases respectively, with 9 bases between them. For the CDR3, the DNA is TGTGCCACCAGCAGAGATGAGTCCCGCTACGAGCAGTACTTC. Translated: CATSRDESRYEQYF.

With respect to this clone: Other DNA sequences within the sample encode an identical CDR3. The chain recombines TRBV7-2 with TRBJ1-6; the D gene is possibly TRBD1 (5 bases). CDR3 length equals 15 residues. The germline V and J ends were trimmed by 5 bases and 5 bases, with 13 bases remaining between them. Germline V lookup: CDR1 SGHTA, CDR2 FQGNSA. CDR3 coding DNA: TGTGCCAGCAGCCCCCGTGGACACGATAATTCACCCCTCCACTTT. Translation: CASSPRGHDNSPLHF. Using reference TRBV7-2 and TRBJ1-6 for the parts outside the CDR3, the full variable domain is GAGVSQSPSNKVTEKGKDVELRCDPISGHTALYWYRQSLGQGLEFLIYFQGNSAPDKSGLPSDRFSAERTGGSVSTLTIQRTQQEDSAVYLCASSPRGHDNSPLHFGNGTRLTVT.

The rearrangement links TRBV19 to TRBJ1-4; D is unresolved. From germline, CDR1 is LNHDA and CDR2 SQIVND (reference sequence). This CDR3 spans 13 amino acids. Trimming removed 3 bases from V and 8 bases from J, with 10 bases in between. Here the CDR3 reads CASSIPPGEKLFF. As DNA, the CDR3 is TGTGCCAGTAGTATCCCCCCCGGGGAAAAACTGTTTTTT.